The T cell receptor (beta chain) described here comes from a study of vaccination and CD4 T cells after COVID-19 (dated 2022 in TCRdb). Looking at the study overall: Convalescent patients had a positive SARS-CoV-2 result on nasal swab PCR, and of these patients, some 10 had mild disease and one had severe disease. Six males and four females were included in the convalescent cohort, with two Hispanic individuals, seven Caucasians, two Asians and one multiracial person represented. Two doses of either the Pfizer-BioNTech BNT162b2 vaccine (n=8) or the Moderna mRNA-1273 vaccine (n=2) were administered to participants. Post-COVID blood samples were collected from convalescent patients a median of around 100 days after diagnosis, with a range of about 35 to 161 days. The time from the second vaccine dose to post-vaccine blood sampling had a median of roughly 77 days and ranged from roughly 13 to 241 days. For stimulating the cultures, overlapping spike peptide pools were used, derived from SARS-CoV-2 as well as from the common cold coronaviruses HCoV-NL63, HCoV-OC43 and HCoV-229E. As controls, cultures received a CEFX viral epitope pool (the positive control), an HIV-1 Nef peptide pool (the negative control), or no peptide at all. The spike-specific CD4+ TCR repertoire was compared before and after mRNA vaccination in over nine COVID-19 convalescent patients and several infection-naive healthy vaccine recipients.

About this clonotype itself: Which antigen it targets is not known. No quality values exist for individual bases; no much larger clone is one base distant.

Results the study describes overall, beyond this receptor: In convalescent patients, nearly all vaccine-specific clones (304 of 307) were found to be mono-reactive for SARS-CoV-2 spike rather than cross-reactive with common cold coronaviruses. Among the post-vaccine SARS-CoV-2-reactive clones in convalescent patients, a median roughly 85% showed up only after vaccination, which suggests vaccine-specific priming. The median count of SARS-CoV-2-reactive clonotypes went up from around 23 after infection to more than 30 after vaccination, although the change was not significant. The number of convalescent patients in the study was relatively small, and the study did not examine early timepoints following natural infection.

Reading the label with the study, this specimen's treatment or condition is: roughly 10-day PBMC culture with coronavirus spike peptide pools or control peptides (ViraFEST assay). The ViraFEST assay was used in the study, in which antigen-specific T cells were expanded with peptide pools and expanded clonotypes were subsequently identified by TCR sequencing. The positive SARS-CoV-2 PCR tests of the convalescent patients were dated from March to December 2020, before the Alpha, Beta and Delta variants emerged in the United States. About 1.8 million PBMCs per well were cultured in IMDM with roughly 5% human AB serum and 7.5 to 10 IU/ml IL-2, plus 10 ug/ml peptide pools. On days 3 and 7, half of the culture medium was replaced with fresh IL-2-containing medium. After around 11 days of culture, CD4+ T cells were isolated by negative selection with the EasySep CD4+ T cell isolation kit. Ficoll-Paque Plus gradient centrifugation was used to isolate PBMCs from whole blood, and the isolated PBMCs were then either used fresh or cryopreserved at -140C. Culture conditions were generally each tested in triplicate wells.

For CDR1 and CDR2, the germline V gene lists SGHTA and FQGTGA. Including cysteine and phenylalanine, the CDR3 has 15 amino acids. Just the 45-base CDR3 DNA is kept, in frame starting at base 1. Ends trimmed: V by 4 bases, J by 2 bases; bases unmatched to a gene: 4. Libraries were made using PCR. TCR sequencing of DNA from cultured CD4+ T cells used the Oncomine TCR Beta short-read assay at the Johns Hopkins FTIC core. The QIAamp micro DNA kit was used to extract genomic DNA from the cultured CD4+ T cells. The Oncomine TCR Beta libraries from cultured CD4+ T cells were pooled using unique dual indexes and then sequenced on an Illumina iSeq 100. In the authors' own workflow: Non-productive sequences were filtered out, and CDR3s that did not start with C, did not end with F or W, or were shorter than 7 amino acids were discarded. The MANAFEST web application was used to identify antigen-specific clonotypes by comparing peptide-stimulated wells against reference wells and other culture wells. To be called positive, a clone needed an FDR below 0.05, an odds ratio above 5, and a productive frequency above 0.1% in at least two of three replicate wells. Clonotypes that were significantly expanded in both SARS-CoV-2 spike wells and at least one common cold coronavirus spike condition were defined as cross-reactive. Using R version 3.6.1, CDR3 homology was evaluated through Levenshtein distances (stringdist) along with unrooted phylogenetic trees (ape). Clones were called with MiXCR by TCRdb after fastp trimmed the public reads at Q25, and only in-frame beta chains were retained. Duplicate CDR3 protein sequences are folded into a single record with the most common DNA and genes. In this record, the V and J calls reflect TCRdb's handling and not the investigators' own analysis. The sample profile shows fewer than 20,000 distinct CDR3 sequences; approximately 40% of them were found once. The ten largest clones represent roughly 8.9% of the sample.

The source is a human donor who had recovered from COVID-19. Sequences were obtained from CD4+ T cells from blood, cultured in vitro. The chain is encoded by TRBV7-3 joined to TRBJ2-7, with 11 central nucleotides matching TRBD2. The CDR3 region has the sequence CASSWGTSGPYEQYF. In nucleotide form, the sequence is TGTGCCAGCAGCTGGGGGACTAGCGGACCCTACGAGCAGTACTTC.